The rows below give T cell receptor beta chains drawn from one sample of a study of T cell responses to AZD1222 COVID-19 vaccine. Some clones are missing from TCRdb's copy, which holds only in-frame ones; the method was immunoSEQ multiplex PCR. Counted here are more than 150,000 clones, under 95% occurring once; the ten biggest clones make up 0.75% to 1%. The sample in question was peripheral blood, obtained on day 0 of AZD1222 vaccination. These receptors were taken from an adult in good health. CDR3s include the opening cysteine and the closing phenylalanine or tryptophan. Each record gives: CDR3 protein, CDR3 DNA, V gene, J gene, D gene, clone size. D genes are given only for firm matches. For some rows the clone size is stated as once, few or many, or as a class when expanded; others skip it.

CDR3 protein: CASSRGLATYEQYF
CDR3 DNA: TGTGCCAGTAGTAGGGGACTAGCCACCTACGAGCAGTACTTC
V gene: TRBV19
J gene: TRBJ2-7
D gene: TRBD2
clone size: -

CDR3 protein: CASRLRPEEAANEKLFF
CDR3 DNA: TGTGCCAGCAGGCTTAGACCCGAGGAAGCAGCTAATGAAAAACTGTTTTTT
V gene: TRBV7-2
J gene: TRBJ1-4
D gene: -
clone size: -

CDR3 protein: CASSQVLGLRPYEQYF
CDR3 DNA: TGTGCCAGCAGCCAAGTCTTGGGACTTAGACCGTACGAGCAGTACTTC
V gene: TRBV4-2
J gene: TRBJ2-7
D gene: -
clone size: -

CDR3 protein: CASSSLAGGSYNEQFF
CDR3 DNA: TGTGCCAGCAGTTCTCTAGCGGGGGGCTCCTACAATGAGCAGTTCTTC
V gene: TRBV6-2/TRBV6-3
J gene: TRBJ2-1
D gene: TRBD2
clone size: -

CDR3 protein: CASSYFGRAFF
CDR3 DNA: TGTGCCAGCAGTTACTTCGGCAGGGCTTTCTTT
V gene: TRBV6-2/TRBV6-3
J gene: TRBJ1-1
D gene: -
clone size: -

CDR3 protein: CASGQITGTGREKLFF
CDR3 DNA: TGCGCCAGCGGACAAATTACCGGGACAGGGCGTGAAAAACTGTTTTTT
V gene: TRBV5-1
J gene: TRBJ1-4
D gene: TRBD1
clone size: -

CDR3 protein: CASSGMGEYGYTF
CDR3 DNA: TGTGCCAGCAGCGGCATGGGGGAGTATGGCTACACCTTC
V gene: TRBV7-9
J gene: TRBJ1-2
D gene: -
clone size: -

CDR3 protein: CASSFRSPEAFF
CDR3 DNA: TGTGCCAGCAGCTTTAGAAGCCCTGAAGCTTTCTTT
V gene: TRBV11-1
J gene: TRBJ1-1
D gene: -
clone size: -

CDR3 protein: CASSGPTGDGYTF
CDR3 DNA: TGTGCCAGCAGTGGCCCGACAGGGGACGGCTACACCTTC
V gene: TRBV2
J gene: TRBJ1-2
D gene: TRBD1
clone size: once

CDR3 protein: CASRKGQPTTNEKLFF
CDR3 DNA: TGTGCCAGCAGAAAAGGACAGCCTACAACTAATGAAAAACTGTTTTTT
V gene: TRBV7-2
J gene: TRBJ1-4
D gene: -
clone size: -

CDR3 protein: CATRDAAGTSYNEQFF
CDR3 DNA: TGTGCCACCAGAGACGCCGCCGGGACTAGCTACAATGAGCAGTTCTTC
V gene: TRBV15
J gene: TRBJ2-1
D gene: TRBD2
clone size: -

CDR3 protein: CASSFSGAPLNEQYF
CDR3 DNA: TGCGCCAGCAGCTTTAGCGGGGCCCCCTTGAACGAGCAGTACTTC
V gene: TRBV5-1
J gene: TRBJ2-7
D gene: TRBD2
clone size: -

CDR3 protein: CATLRDRVSDTQYF
CDR3 DNA: TGTGCCACCCTCCGGGACAGGGTATCTGATACGCAGTATTTT
V gene: TRBV15
J gene: TRBJ2-3
D gene: TRBD1
clone size: -

CDR3 protein: CASGLVDYTF
CDR3 DNA: TGTGCTAGTGGTTTGGTAGACTACACCTTC
V gene: TRBV12-5
J gene: TRBJ1-2
D gene: -
clone size: -

CDR3 protein: CASSLAGQGYEQYF
CDR3 DNA: TGTGCCAGCAGCTTGGCAGGACAGGGGTACGAGCAGTACTTC
V gene: TRBV5-5
J gene: TRBJ2-7
D gene: TRBD1
clone size: -

CDR3 protein: CASSSARTASYGYTF
CDR3 DNA: TGTGCCAGCAGTTCCGCCCGCACGGCCTCCTATGGCTACACCTTC
V gene: TRBV27
J gene: TRBJ1-2
D gene: -
clone size: -

CDR3 protein: CARGTRGGGELFF
CDR3 DNA: TGTGCCCGCGGGACTCGGGGAGGGGGGGAGCTGTTTTTT
V gene: TRBV27
J gene: TRBJ2-2
D gene: TRBD2
clone size: -

CDR3 protein: CASSATRTGNTEAFF
CDR3 DNA: TGTGCCAGTAGTGCCACAAGGACAGGGAACACTGAAGCTTTCTTT
V gene: TRBV19
J gene: TRBJ1-1
D gene: TRBD1
clone size: once

CDR3 protein: CASSYWSGTGFHEQYF
CDR3 DNA: TGTGCCAGCAGTTACTGGAGTGGGACAGGGTTCCACGAGCAGTACTTC
V gene: TRBV6-5
J gene: TRBJ2-7
D gene: TRBD1
clone size: -

CDR3 protein: CASSLAGTGQPQHF
CDR3 DNA: TGTGCCAGCTCACTCGCCGGGACAGGTCAGCCCCAGCATTTT
V gene: TRBV18
J gene: TRBJ1-5
D gene: TRBD1
clone size: few

CDR3 protein: CASSLDRGSYGYTF
CDR3 DNA: TGCGCCAGCAGCCTGGACAGGGGAAGCTATGGCTACACCTTC
V gene: TRBV5-1
J gene: TRBJ1-2
D gene: TRBD1
clone size: -

CDR3 protein: CASSLTGSQPQHF
CDR3 DNA: TGTGCCAGCAGTTTAACGGGTAGTCAGCCCCAGCATTTT
V gene: TRBV12-3/TRBV12-4
J gene: TRBJ1-5
D gene: -
clone size: -

CDR3 protein: CASSLQVGYEQYF
CDR3 DNA: TGTGCCAGCTCACTTCAAGTTGGGTACGAGCAGTACTTC
V gene: TRBV18
J gene: TRBJ2-7
D gene: -
clone size: -

CDR3 protein: CSGEQNTEAFF
CDR3 DNA: TGCAGCGGGGAACAGAACACTGAAGCTTTCTTT
V gene: TRBV29-1
J gene: TRBJ1-1
D gene: -
clone size: once

CDR3 protein: CASSARQAGTDTQYF
CDR3 DNA: TGTGCCAGCAGCGCAAGACAGGCCGGCACAGATACGCAGTATTTT
V gene: TRBV7-6
J gene: TRBJ2-3
D gene: -
clone size: few

CDR3 protein: CASSIAPQGALNTEAFF
CDR3 DNA: TGCGCCAGCAGTATCGCCCCACAGGGAGCGCTGAACACTGAAGCTTTCTTT
V gene: TRBV5-1
J gene: TRBJ1-1
D gene: -
clone size: -

CDR3 protein: CASSYRQNQETQYF
CDR3 DNA: TGTGCCAGCAGTTACCGGCAGAACCAAGAGACCCAGTACTTC
V gene: TRBV6-5
J gene: TRBJ2-5
D gene: -
clone size: -

CDR3 protein: CASNSGTPRDGYTF
CDR3 DNA: TGTGCCAGTAATTCCGGGACCCCGCGGGATGGCTACACCTTC
V gene: TRBV19
J gene: TRBJ1-2
D gene: -
clone size: -

CDR3 protein: CASTPKASDEQFF
CDR3 DNA: TGTGCCAGCACCCCGAAGGCTAGTGATGAGCAGTTCTTC
V gene: TRBV5-4
J gene: TRBJ2-1
D gene: -
clone size: -

CDR3 protein: CSVEVQGYEQYF
CDR3 DNA: TGCAGCGTTGAAGTACAGGGATACGAGCAGTACTTC
V gene: TRBV29-1
J gene: TRBJ2-7
D gene: -
clone size: -

CDR3 protein: CASSITWQGAFF
CDR3 DNA: TGTGCCAGTAGTATAACATGGCAGGGAGCTTTCTTT
V gene: TRBV19
J gene: TRBJ1-1
D gene: -
clone size: -

CDR3 protein: CASGTSGRSGETQYF
CDR3 DNA: TGTGCCAGCGGCACTAGCGGGAGATCCGGAGAGACCCAGTACTTC
V gene: TRBV7-6
J gene: TRBJ2-5
D gene: TRBD2
clone size: -

CDR3 protein: CASSLLQGPYNEQFF
CDR3 DNA: TGTGCCAGCAGTTTGCTCCAGGGTCCCTACAATGAGCAGTTCTTC
V gene: TRBV6-2/TRBV6-3
J gene: TRBJ2-1
D gene: -
clone size: -

CDR3 protein: CASSLLSNTEAFF
CDR3 DNA: TGTGCCAGCAGCTTGTTATCGAACACTGAAGCTTTCTTT
V gene: TRBV5-5
J gene: TRBJ1-1
D gene: -
clone size: few

CDR3 protein: CASILDTEAFF
CDR3 DNA: TGTGCCAGCATTTTAGACACTGAAGCTTTCTTT
V gene: TRBV28
J gene: TRBJ1-1
D gene: -
clone size: -

CDR3 protein: CASRFTGGHQPQHF
CDR3 DNA: TGTGCCAGCAGGTTTACAGGGGGGCACCAGCCCCAGCATTTT
V gene: TRBV27
J gene: TRBJ1-5
D gene: TRBD1
clone size: once

CDR3 protein: CASSVGLGQLETQYF
CDR3 DNA: TGTGCCAGTAGTGTCGGACTGGGGCAGTTAGAGACCCAGTACTTC
V gene: TRBV19
J gene: TRBJ2-5
D gene: -
clone size: -

CDR3 protein: CASGLGTGELFF
CDR3 DNA: TGTGCCAGCGGTCTGGGCACCGGGGAGCTGTTTTTT
V gene: TRBV7-9
J gene: TRBJ2-2
D gene: -
clone size: few

CDR3 protein: CASSLAGLYNEQFF
CDR3 DNA: TGTGCCAGCAGCTTAGCAGGACTCTACAATGAGCAGTTCTTC
V gene: TRBV11-2
J gene: TRBJ2-1
D gene: -
clone size: -

CDR3 protein: CASSLVGVGAEAFF
CDR3 DNA: TGCGCCAGCAGCTTGGTTGGGGTCGGCGCTGAAGCTTTCTTT
V gene: TRBV5-1
J gene: TRBJ1-1
D gene: -
clone size: -

CDR3 protein: CASSLSGATTNEKLFF
CDR3 DNA: TGTGCCAGCAGTTTGTCCGGGGCGACAACTAATGAAAAACTGTTTTTT
V gene: TRBV28
J gene: TRBJ1-4
D gene: -
clone size: -